This T cell receptor beta chain was recovered during a study of T cell repertoires in ileal Crohn's disease. Study findings and constraints: Compared with non-smokers, active smokers at surgery showed more clonal expansions.

With regard to this clone: Its antigen is currently unknown.

Assay: immunoSEQ multiplex PCR; the TCRdb copy retains only in-frame clones and omits some. The table shows about 17,000 clones, with roughly 60% occurring only once. Trimming took 5 bases from V and 5 from J; bases not matched to a gene: 25. This CDR3 is 20 amino acids long. Germline values: CDR1 MNHEY, CDR2 SMNVEV (reference sequence). This chain connects TRBV27 to TRBJ2-7; 9 bases map to TRBD2. This sequence originates from an adult with Crohn's disease. The sequenced sample consisted of ileal tissue. The CDR3 region has the DNA TGTGCCAGCAGTCTCCCTCGGGGGTTAGCGGGAGTCACTCCTGGAGACGAGCAGTACTTC. It yields the protein CASSLPRGLAGVTPGDEQYF.